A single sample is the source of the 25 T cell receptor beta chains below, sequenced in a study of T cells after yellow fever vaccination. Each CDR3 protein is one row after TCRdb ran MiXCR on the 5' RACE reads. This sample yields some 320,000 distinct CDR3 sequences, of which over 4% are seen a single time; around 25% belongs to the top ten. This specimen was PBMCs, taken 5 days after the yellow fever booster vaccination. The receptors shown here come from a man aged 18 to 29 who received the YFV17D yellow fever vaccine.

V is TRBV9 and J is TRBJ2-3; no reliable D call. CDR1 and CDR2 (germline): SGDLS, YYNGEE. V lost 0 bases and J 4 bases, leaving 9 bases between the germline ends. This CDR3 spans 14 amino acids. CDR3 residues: CASSVESSADTQYF. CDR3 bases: TGTGCCAGCAGCGTAGAATCAAGTGCAGATACGCAGTATTTT.

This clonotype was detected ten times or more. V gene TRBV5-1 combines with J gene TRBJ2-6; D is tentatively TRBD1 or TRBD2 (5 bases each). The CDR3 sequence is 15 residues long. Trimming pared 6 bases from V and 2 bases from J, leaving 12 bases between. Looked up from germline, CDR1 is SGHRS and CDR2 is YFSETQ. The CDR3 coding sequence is TGCGCCAGCACCACCCTGGGGGCTGGGGCCAACGTCCTGACTTTC. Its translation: CASTTLGAGANVLTF.

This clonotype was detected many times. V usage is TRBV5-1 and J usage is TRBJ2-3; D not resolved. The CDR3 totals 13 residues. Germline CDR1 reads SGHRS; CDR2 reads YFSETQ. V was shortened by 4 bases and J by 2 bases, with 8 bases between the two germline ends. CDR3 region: CASSTRNTDTQYF. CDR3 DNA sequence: TGCGCCAGCAGCACCCGTAACACAGATACGCAGTATTTT.

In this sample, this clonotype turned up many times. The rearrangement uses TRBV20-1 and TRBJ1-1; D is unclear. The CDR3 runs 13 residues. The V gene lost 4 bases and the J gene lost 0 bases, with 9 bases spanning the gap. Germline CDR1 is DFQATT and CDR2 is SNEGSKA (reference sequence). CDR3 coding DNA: TGCAGTGCTATGGTGGCCATGAACACTGAAGCTTTCTTT. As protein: CSAMVAMNTEAFF.

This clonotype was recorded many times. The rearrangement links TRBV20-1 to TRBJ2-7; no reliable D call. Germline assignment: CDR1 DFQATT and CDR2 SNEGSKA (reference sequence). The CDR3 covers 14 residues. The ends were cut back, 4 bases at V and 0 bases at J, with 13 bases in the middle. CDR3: CSANPRRSSYEQYF. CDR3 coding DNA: TGCAGTGCTAACCCCAGGCGGAGCTCCTACGAGCAGTACTTC.

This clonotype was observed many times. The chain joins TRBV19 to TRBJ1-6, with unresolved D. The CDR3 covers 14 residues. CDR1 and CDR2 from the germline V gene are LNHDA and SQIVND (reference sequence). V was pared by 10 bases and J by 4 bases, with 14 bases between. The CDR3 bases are TGTGCCACCGCGTGGCGCCCATATAATTCACCCCTCCACTTT. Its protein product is CATAWRPYNSPLHF.

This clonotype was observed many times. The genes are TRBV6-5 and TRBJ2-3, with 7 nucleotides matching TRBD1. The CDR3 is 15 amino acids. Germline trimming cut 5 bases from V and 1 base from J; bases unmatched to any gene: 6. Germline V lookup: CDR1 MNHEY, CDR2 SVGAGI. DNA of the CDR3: TGTGCCAGCAGTAACCGGGACAGCCGCACAGATACGCAGTATTTT. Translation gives CASSNRDSRTDTQYF.

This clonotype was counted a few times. The CDR3 DNA reads as TGCGCCAGCAGGCCGGATAGCAATCAGCCCCAGCATTTT. Amino acid sequence: CASRPDSNQPQHF. The chain is built from TRBV5-1 and TRBJ1-5, with D unclear. V shed 5 bases and J shed 0 bases, with 6 bases lying between them. The length of the CDR3 is 13 residues. Germline V gives CDR1 SGHRS, CDR2 YFSETQ.

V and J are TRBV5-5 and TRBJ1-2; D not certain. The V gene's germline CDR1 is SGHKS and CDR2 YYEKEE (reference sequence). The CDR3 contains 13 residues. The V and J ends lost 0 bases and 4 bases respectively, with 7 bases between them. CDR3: CASSLEGAYGYTF. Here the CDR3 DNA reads TGTGCCAGCAGCTTGGAGGGAGCCTATGGCTACACCTTC.

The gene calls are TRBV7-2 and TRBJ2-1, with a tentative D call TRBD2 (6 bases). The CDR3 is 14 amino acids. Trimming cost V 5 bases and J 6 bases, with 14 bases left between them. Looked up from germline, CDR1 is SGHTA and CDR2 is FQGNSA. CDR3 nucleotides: TGTGCCAGCAGCCCCTCGACTAGGGGCAATGAGCAGTTCTTC. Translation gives CASSPSTRGNEQFF.

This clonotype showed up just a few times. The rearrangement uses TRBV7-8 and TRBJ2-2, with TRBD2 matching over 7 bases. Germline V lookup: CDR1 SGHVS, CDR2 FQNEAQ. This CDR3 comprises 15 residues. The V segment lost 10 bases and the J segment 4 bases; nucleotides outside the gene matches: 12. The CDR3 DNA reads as TGTGCCACAACACCTCCTGGGGGGGGCACCGGGGAGCTGTTTTTT. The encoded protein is CATTPPGGGTGELFF.

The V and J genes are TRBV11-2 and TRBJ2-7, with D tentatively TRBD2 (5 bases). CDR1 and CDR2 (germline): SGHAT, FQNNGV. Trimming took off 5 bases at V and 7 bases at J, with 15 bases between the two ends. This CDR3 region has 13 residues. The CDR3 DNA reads TGTGCCAGCAGCGACTACCTGATGGGAGAGCAGTACGTC. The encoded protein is CASSDYLMGEQYV.

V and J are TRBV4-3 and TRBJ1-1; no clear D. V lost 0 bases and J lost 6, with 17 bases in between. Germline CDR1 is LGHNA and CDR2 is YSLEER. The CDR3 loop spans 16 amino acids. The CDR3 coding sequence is TGCGCCAGCAGCCAAGAAGGTCTGGGGATCGTGGCTGAAGCTTTCTTT. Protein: CASSQEGLGIVAEAFF.

The chain's CDR3 is CASSYDRPDEQYF. DNA for the CDR3: TGTGCCAGCAGTTACGACAGGCCCGACGAGCAGTACTTC. The chain combines TRBV6-5 with TRBJ2-7; weak D call: TRBD1 (6 bases). CDR1 MNHEY and CDR2 SVGAGI come from the germline V gene. V gave up 2 bases and J gave up 5 bases, with 10 bases separating them. The CDR3 is 13 residues long.

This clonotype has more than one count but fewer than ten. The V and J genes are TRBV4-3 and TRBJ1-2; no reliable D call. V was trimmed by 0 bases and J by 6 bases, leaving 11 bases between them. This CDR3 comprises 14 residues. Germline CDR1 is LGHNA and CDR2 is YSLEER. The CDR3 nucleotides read TGCGCCAGCAGCCAAGATGGTCAGAATAATGGCTACACCTTC. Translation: CASSQDGQNNGYTF.

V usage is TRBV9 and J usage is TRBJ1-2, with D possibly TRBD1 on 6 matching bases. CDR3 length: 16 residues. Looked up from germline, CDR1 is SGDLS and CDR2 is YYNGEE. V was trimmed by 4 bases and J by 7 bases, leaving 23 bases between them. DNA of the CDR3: TGTGCCAGCAGCACCTCGGGACAAGGATGGGGGTTTGGCTACACCTTC. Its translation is CASSTSGQGWGFGYTF.

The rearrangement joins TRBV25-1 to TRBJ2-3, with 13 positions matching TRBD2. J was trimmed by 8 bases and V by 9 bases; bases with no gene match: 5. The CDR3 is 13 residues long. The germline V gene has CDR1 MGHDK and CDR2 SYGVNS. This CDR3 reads CASTTSGGPTQYF. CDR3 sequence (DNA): TGTGCCAGTACGACTAGCGGGGGGCCTACGCAGTATTTT.

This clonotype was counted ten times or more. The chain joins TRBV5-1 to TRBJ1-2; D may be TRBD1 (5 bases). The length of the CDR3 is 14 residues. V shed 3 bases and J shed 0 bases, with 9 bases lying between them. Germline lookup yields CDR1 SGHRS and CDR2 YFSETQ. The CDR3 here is CASSWDGPNYGYTF. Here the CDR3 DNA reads TGCGCCAGCAGCTGGGACGGACCTAACTATGGCTACACCTTC.

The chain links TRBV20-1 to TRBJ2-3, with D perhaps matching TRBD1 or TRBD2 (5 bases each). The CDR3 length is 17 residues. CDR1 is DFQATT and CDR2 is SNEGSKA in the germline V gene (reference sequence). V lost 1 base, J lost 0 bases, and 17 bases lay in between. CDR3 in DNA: TGCAGTGCTAGAGGGGGCGCGGGTATACATAGCACAGATACGCAGTATTTT. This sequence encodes CSARGGAGIHSTDTQYF.

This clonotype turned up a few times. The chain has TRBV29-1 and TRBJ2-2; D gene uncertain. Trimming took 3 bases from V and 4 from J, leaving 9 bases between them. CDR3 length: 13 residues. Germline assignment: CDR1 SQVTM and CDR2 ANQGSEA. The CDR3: CSVDLPVTGELFF. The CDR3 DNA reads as TGCAGCGTTGATTTGCCTGTCACCGGGGAGCTGTTTTTT.

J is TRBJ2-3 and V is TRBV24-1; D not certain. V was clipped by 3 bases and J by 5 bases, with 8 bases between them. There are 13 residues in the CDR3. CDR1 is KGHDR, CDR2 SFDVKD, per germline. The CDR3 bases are TGTGCCACCAGTGATGTGTGGGAAGATACGCAGTATTTT. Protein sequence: CATSDVWEDTQYF.

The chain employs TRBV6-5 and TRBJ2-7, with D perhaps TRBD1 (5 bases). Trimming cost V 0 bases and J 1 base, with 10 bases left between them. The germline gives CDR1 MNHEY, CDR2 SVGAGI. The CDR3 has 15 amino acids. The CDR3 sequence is CASSYSWGLSYEQYF. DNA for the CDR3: TGTGCCAGCAGTTACTCTTGGGGCCTTTCCTACGAGCAGTACTTC.

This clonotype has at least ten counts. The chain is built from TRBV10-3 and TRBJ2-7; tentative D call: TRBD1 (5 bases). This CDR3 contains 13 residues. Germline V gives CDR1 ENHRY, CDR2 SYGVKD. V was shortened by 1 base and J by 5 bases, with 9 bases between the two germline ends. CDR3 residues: CAISEFRTNEQYV. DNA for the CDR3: TGTGCCATCAGTGAGTTTAGGACAAACGAGCAGTACGTC.

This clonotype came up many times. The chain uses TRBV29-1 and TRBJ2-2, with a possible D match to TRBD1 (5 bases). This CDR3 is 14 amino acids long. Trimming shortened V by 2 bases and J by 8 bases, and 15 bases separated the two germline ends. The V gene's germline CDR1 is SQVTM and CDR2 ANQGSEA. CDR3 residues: CSVESQGQGGELFF. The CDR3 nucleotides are TGCAGCGTTGAAAGTCAGGGCCAGGGAGGGGAGCTGTTTTTT.

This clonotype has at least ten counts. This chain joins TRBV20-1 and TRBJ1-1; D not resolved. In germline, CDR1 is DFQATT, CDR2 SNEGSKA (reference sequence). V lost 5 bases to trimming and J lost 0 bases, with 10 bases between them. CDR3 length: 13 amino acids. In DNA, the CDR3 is TGCAGTGCTCCAGGACGGGTGAACACTGAAGCTTTCTTT. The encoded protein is CSAPGRVNTEAFF.